Below, 9 T cell receptor beta chains from the same sample are listed, as sequenced in a study of T cell repertoires in Merkel cell carcinoma. Sequenced by immunoSEQ multiplex PCR; TCRdb stores in-frame clones only, minus some. The sample shows roughly 14,000 clones, 76% of them seen only once. The sequenced material came from tumor tissue. The receptors come from an adult with Merkel cell carcinoma.

The chain employs TRBV6-6 and TRBJ2-1, with D possibly TRBD2 on 5 matching bases. Trimming cost V 0 bases and J 7 bases, with 13 bases left between them. Germline V gene sequence: CDR1 MNHNY, CDR2 SVGAGI (reference sequence). This CDR3 has 15 residues. This chain's CDR3 is CASSYSKFSGNEQFF. CDR3 sequence (DNA): TGTGCCAGCAGTTACTCGAAGTTTTCGGGGAATGAGCAGTTCTTC.

The CDR3 spells CASTPAAGSRLQYF. The CDR3 DNA reads TGCGCCAGCACCCCTGCAGCCGGTAGCAGATTGCAGTACTTC. The chain employs TRBV5-1 and TRBJ2-7; D is ambiguous. V shed 6 bases and J shed 9 bases, with 22 bases lying between them. There are 14 residues in the CDR3. Germline V gives CDR1 SGHRS, CDR2 YFSETQ.

The rearrangement links TRBV6-6 to TRBJ2-5, with 7 bases matching TRBD2. Unmatched junction bases numbered 8, after V lost 5 bases and J lost 5 bases. The CDR3 has 14 amino acids. The germline CDR1 and CDR2 sequences are MNHNY and SVGAGI (reference sequence). This CDR3 reads CASSQRDPGETQYF. CDR3 sequence (DNA): TGTGCCAGCAGTCAGCGGGACCCCGGGGAGACCCAGTACTTC.

The rearrangement joins TRBV10-3 to TRBJ2-6; D is unclear. V dropped 2 bases and J dropped 0 bases, with 8 bases sitting between them. This CDR3 has 16 residues. CDR1 is ENHRY and CDR2 is SYGVKD in the germline V gene. CDR3 amino acids: CAISEHKVSGANVLTF. The CDR3 DNA reads as TGTGCCATCAGTGAGCACAAAGTCTCTGGGGCCAACGTCCTGACTTTC.

The chain has TRBV5-4 and TRBJ2-6; perhaps TRBD2 as D (5 bases). Germline V gene lookup returns CDR1 SGHNT and CDR2 YYREEE (reference sequence). V dropped 4 bases and J dropped 4 bases, with 12 bases sitting between them. This CDR3 spans 15 amino acids. CDR3 amino acids: CASSIPGIGANVLTF. The CDR3 DNA sequence: TGTGCCAGCAGCATTCCGGGGATAGGGGCCAACGTCCTGACTTTC.

CDR3 coding DNA: TGTGCCAGCAGCCAAGATCCAGGGATTCAAGGCAATGAGCAGTTCTTC. Protein product: CASSQDPGIQGNEQFF. V usage is TRBV3-1 (or the pseudogene TRBV3-2) and J usage is TRBJ2-1, with D perhaps TRBD1 (5 bases). The CDR3 is 16 residues long. The V and J ends lost 0 bases and 6 bases respectively, with 15 bases between them. Germline CDR1 and CDR2: LGHDT and YNNKEL (reference sequence).

This chain links TRBV7-9 with TRBJ2-3, with D perhaps assigned TRBD1 or TRBD2 (5 bases each). The CDR3 contains 15 residues. V was pared by 1 base and J by 11 bases, with 19 bases between. Looked up from germline, CDR1 is SEHNR and CDR2 is FQNEAQ (reference sequence). The chain's CDR3 is CASSLGGGEPEKQYF. DNA for the CDR3: TGTGCCAGCAGCTTAGGTGGGGGAGAGCCCGAGAAGCAGTATTTT.

This chain connects TRBV12-3 or TRBV12-4 to TRBJ1-2, with TRBD1 as a possible D gene (5 bases). V shed 1 base and J shed 8 bases, with 11 bases lying between them. The CDR3 contains 13 residues. CDR3 DNA sequence: TGTGCCAGCAGTTTAGACAGGAGAGGGGGCTACACCTTC. This codes for CASSLDRRGGYTF.

The rearrangement links TRBV7-2 to TRBJ1-2; 8 nucleotides agree with TRBD1. Germline CDR1 reads SGHTA; CDR2 reads FQGNSA. After removal of 2 bases from V and 8 bases from J, the junction contained 10 bases not matched to a gene. The CDR3 contains 15 residues. Here the CDR3 DNA reads TGTGCCAGCAGCTTAAATGGACAGGGAATGAGCGGCTACACCTTC. Translated: CASSLNGQGMSGYTF.